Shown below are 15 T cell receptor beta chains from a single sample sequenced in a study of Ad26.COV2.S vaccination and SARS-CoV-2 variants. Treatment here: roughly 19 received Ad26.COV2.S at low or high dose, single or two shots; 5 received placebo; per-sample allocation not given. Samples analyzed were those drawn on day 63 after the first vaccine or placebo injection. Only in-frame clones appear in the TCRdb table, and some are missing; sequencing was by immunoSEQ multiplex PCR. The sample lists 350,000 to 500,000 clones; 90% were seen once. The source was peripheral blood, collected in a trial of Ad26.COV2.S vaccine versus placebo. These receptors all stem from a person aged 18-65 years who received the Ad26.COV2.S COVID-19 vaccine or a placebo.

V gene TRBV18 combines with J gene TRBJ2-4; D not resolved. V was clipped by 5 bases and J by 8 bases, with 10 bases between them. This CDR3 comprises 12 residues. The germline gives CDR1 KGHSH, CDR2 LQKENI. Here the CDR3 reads CASSKFGDIQYF. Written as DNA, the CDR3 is TGTGCCAGCTCAAAATTTGGGGACATTCAGTACTTC. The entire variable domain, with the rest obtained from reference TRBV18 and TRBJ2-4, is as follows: NAGVMQNPRHLVRRRGQEARLRCSPMKGHSHVYWYRQLPEEGLKFMVYLQKENIIDESGMPKERFSAEFPKEGPSILRIQQVVRGDSAAYFCASSKFGDIQYFGAGTRLSVL.

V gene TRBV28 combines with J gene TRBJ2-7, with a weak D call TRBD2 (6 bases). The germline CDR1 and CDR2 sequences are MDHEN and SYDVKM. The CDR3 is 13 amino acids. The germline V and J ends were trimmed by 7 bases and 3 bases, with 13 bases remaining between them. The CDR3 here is CASNWAGIYEQYF. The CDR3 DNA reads TGTGCCAGCAATTGGGCGGGGATCTACGAGCAGTACTTC.

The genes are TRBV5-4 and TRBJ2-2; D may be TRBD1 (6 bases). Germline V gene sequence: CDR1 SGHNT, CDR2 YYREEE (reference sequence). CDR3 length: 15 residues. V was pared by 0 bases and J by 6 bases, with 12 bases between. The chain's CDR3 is CASSLGRGSAGELFF. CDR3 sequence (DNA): TGTGCCAGCAGCTTGGGCAGGGGAAGTGCCGGGGAGCTGTTTTTT.

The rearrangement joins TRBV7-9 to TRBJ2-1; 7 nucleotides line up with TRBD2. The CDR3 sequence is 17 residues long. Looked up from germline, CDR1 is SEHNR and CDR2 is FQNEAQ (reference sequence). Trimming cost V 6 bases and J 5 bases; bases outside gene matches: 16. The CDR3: CASSSRLGGGPDNEQFF. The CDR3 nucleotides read TGTGCCAGCAGTTCGAGGTTGGGGGGAGGGCCCGACAATGAGCAGTTCTTC.

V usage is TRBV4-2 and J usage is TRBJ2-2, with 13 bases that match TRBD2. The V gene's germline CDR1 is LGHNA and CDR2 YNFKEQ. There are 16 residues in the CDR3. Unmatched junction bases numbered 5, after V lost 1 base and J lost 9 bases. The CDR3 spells CASSQALAGGHRELFF. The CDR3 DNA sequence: TGTGCCAGCAGCCAAGCACTAGCGGGAGGGCATCGGGAGCTGTTTTTT.

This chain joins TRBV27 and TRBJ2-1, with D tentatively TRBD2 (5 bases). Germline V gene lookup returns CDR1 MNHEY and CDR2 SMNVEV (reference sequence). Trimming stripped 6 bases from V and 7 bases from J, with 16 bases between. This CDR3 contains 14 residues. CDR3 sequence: CASSSWRSGNEQFF. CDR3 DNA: TGTGCCAGCAGCTCCTGGCGCTCGGGAAATGAGCAGTTCTTC.

CDR3 in amino acids: CASSVGQQVGNTIYF. The CDR3 DNA sequence: TGTGCCAGCAGCGTGGGACAGCAAGTCGGAAACACCATATATTTT. The chain couples TRBV9 to TRBJ1-3; 7 positions agree with TRBD1. With V trimmed by 2 bases and J by 4 bases, 6 bases remained unmatched. Germline CDR1 SGDLS, CDR2 YYNGEE. The CDR3 runs 15 residues. Full variable domain (missing parts from reference TRBV9 and TRBJ1-3): DSGVTQTPKHLITATGQRVTLRCSPRSGDLSVYWYQQSLDQGLQFLIQYYNGEERAKGNILERFSAQQFPDLHSELNLSSLELGDSALYFCASSVGQQVGNTIYFGEGSWLTVV.

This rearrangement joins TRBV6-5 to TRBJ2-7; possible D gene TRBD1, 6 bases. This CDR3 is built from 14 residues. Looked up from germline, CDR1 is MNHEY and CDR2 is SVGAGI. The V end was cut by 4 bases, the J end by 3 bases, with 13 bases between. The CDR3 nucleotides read TGTGCCAGCAGTTCCGGGACATGGGACTACGAGCAGTACTTC. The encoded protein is CASSSGTWDYEQYF.

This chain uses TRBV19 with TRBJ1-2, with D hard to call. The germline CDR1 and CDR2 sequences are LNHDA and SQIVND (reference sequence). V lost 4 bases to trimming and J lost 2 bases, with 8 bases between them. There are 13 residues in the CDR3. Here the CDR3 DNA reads TGTGCCAGTAGTACGCGGCCGAACTATGGCTACACCTTC. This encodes CASSTRPNYGYTF.

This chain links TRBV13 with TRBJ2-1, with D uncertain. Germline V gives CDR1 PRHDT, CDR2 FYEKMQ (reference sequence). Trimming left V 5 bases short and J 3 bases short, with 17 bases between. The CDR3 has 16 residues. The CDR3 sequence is CASSRLGFGVYNEQFF. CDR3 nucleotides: TGTGCCAGCAGCCGCTTGGGCTTTGGAGTCTACAATGAGCAGTTCTTC.

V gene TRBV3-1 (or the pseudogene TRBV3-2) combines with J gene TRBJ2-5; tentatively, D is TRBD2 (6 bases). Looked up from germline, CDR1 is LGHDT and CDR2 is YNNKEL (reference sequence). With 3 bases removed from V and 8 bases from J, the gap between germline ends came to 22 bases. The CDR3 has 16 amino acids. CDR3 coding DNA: TGTGCCAGCAGCCAGGGAGGTGGGGCCCTCCCAAGAACCCAGTACTTC. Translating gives CASSQGGGALPRTQYF.

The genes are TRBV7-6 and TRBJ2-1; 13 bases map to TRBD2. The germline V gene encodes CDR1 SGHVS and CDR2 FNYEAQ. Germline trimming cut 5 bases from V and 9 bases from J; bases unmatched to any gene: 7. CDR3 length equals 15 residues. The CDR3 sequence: CASSPRTSGSVEQFF. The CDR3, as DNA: TGTGCCAGCAGCCCTAGGACTAGCGGGAGTGTTGAGCAGTTCTTC.

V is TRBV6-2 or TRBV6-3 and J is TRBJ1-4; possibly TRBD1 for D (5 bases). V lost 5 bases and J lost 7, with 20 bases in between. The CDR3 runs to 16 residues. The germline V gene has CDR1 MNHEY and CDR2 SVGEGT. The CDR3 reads CASSRPSRGAGEKLFF. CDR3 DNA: TGTGCCAGCAGTCGCCCTTCCCGGGGCGCGGGTGAAAAACTGTTTTTT.

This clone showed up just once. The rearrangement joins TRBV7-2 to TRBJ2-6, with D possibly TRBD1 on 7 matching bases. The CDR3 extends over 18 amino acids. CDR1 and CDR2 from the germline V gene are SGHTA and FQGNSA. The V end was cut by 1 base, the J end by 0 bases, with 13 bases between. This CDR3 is CASSLVPGGISGANVLTF. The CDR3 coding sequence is TGTGCCAGCAGCTTAGTTCCAGGGGGGATCTCTGGGGCCAACGTCCTGACTTTC.

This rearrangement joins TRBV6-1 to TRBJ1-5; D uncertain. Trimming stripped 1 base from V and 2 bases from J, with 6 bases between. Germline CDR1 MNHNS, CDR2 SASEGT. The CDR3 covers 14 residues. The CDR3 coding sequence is TGTGCCAGCAGTGAAGGGGGAGGCAATCAGCCCCAGCATTTT. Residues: CASSEGGGNQPQHF.